This passage covers 20 T cell receptor beta chains from one sample sequenced in a study of Graves' ophthalmopathy and Graves' hyperthyroidism. TCR beta CDR3 amplification used RNA transcripts. Investigators did first-round RT-PCR with HTBI primers, then second-round multiplex PCR. TCRdb reanalysed the multiplex PCR reads using MiXCR and keeps one entry per CDR3 protein. The data contain about 340,000 distinct CDR3 sequences, 15% to 20% of them singletons. Sample: peripheral blood. The source of these receptors is an adult man with Graves' ophthalmopathy.

This clonotype has a count of ten or more. This chain uses TRBV2 with TRBJ2-5; perhaps TRBD2 as D (6 bases). Between the trimmed V and J ends, which lost 2 bases and 5 bases, there was a span of 15 bases. This CDR3 has 15 amino acids. Germline assignment: CDR1 SNHLY and CDR2 FYNNEI. CDR3 amino acids: CASSEWRRGSETQYF. The DNA of the CDR3 is TGTGCCAGCAGTGAATGGAGGAGGGGCTCTGAGACCCAGTACTTC. The full variable domain, in which reference TRBV2 and TRBJ2-5 provide the parts outside the CDR3, is EPEVTQTPSHQVTQMGQEVILRCVPISNHLYFYWYRQILGQKVEFLVSFYNNEISEKSEIFDDQFSVERPDGSNFTLKIRSTKLEDSAMYFCASSEWRRGSETQYFGPGTRLLVL.

This clonotype was detected ten times or more. The gene calls are TRBV5-1 and TRBJ1-3; D is ambiguous. The V and J ends lost 4 bases and 2 bases respectively, with 13 bases between them. This CDR3 has 15 residues. From germline, CDR1 is SGHRS and CDR2 YFSETQ. The CDR3 DNA reads TGCGCCAGCAGCGTAGGAACGACCACTGGAAACACCATATATTTT. It yields the protein CASSVGTTTGNTIYF.

This clonotype appeared many times. It is likely a read error, because the conserved phenylalanine at the end of the CDR3 is missing. The rearrangement links TRBV11-2 to TRBJ2-7; possible D gene TRBD2, 6 bases. Germline CDR1 and CDR2: SGHAT and FQNNGV. V was shortened by 1 base and J by 0 bases, with 10 bases between the two germline ends. The CDR3 spans 15 residues. This CDR3 is CASSLGVADSYEQYL. CDR3 nucleotides: TGTGCCAGCAGCTTAGGGGTAGCGGACTCCTACGAGCAGTACCTC.

This clonotype was recorded at least ten times. The rearrangement links TRBV7-3 to TRBJ1-1; D may be TRBD1 (6 bases). V lost 2 bases, J lost 3 bases, and 10 bases lay in between. From germline, CDR1 is SGHTA and CDR2 FQGTGA. The CDR3 is made up of 14 amino acids. CDR3 residues: CASSLSGTYTEAFF. The DNA for the CDR3 is TGTGCCAGCAGCTTATCCGGGACATACACTGAAGCTTTCTTT.

This clonotype was recorded at least ten times. The CDR3 here is CASRTGHLHFNYGYTF. For the CDR3, the DNA is TGTGCCAGTAGAACCGGACACCTACACTTTAACTATGGCTACACCTTC. The chain uses TRBV19 and TRBJ1-2; maybe TRBD1 (5 bases). The CDR3 is 16 residues long. Looked up from germline, CDR1 is LNHDA and CDR2 is SQIVND (reference sequence). The V end was cut by 6 bases, the J end by 1 base, with 18 bases between.

The rearrangement uses TRBV7-9 and TRBJ1-2; TRBD1 might be the D (6 bases). Germline V lookup: CDR1 SEHNR, CDR2 FQNEAQ (reference sequence). V lost 2 bases to trimming and J lost 10 bases, with 17 bases between them. CDR3 length equals 14 residues. The CDR3 nucleotides are TGTGCCAGCAGCTTAAATACAGGGCCTATTGACTACACCTTC. Translation: CASSLNTGPIDYTF.

This clonotype was recorded at least ten times. The V and J genes are TRBV10-3 and TRBJ2-7, with TRBD1 identical over 8 bases. Germline CDR1 and CDR2: ENHRY and SYGVKD. The CDR3 runs 14 residues. DNA of the CDR3: TGTGCGGCGAGTGGGGGGACAGGAAACTACGAGCAGTACTTC. Translated, it gives CAASGGTGNYEQYF.

This clonotype was observed at least ten times. V gene TRBV28 combines with J gene TRBJ1-2; D gene uncertain. The CDR3 spans 14 residues. Germline V CDR1 and CDR2: MDHEN, SYDVKM. Trimming stripped 6 bases from V and 2 bases from J, with 13 bases between. Here the CDR3 DNA reads TGTGCCAGCAGATTAACCGGAGTAAACTATGGCTACACCTTC. It yields the protein CASRLTGVNYGYTF.

This clonotype was observed many times. The V call is TRBV30, the J call TRBJ2-2; possible D gene TRBD2, 6 bases. V was trimmed by 0 bases and J by 0 bases, leaving 14 bases between them. Germline V lookup: CDR1 GTSNPN, CDR2 SVGIG (reference sequence). The CDR3 has 17 residues. The CDR3 is CAWSVRLASSNTGELFF. CDR3 DNA sequence: TGTGCCTGGAGTGTACGGCTAGCGTCGTCGAACACCGGGGAGCTGTTTTTT.

This clonotype came up many times. The chain combines TRBV20-1 with TRBJ1-2; D remains ambiguous. Per the germline V gene, CDR1 is DFQATT and CDR2 is SNEGSKA (reference sequence). V dropped 1 base and J dropped 2 bases, with 8 bases sitting between them. The CDR3 extends over 13 amino acids. The CDR3 sequence: CSARARDNYGYTF. The CDR3 DNA reads TGCAGTGCTAGAGCCAGAGACAACTATGGCTACACCTTC.

The chain employs TRBV5-5 and TRBJ2-7; 10 bases fit TRBD1. Germline lookup yields CDR1 SGHKS and CDR2 YYEKEE (reference sequence). CDR3 size: 16 residues. V lost 3 bases to trimming and J lost 2 bases; unmatched junction nucleotides: 8. This chain's CDR3 is CASSYSGQGDAYEQYF. CDR3 nucleotides: TGTGCCAGCAGCTATTCAGGACAGGGGGATGCCTACGAGCAGTACTTC.

This chain joins TRBV3-1 and TRBJ2-7; 11 bases fit TRBD1. This CDR3 is 14 amino acids long. V dropped 6 bases and J dropped 5; count of bases not matched to a gene: 6. Germline V lookup: CDR1 LGHDT, CDR2 YNNKEL (reference sequence). CDR3 loop: CASRRTGGGNEQYF. The DNA of the CDR3 is TGTGCCAGCAGGAGGACAGGGGGCGGGAACGAGCAGTACTTC.

This clonotype was detected ten times or more. The chain recombines TRBV6-5 with TRBJ2-7; 7 bases are shared with TRBD1. This CDR3 is built from 15 residues. Trimming took 0 bases from V and 6 from J; bases not matched to a gene: 8. Germline V CDR1 and CDR2: MNHEY, SVGAGI. Written as DNA, the CDR3 is TGTGCCAGCAGTTACTCCCCACAGGGGTTGGCCGAGCAGTACTTC. Amino acid sequence: CASSYSPQGLAEQYF.

This clonotype was recorded at least ten times. The rearrangement joins TRBV20-1 to TRBJ1-6, with D tentatively TRBD1 (5 bases). Germline V CDR1 and CDR2: DFQATT, SNEGSKA (reference sequence). The CDR3 loop spans 14 amino acids. The CDR3 DNA is TGCAGGGTGGACAAAAGCTCCTATAATTCACCCCTCCACTTT. Amino acid sequence: CRVDKSSYNSPLHF.

This clonotype occurred many times. The chain recombines TRBV11-2 with TRBJ2-2; weak D call: TRBD2 (6 bases). Deletions cut 2 bases from V and 8 bases from J, with 15 bases between. CDR3 size: 15 residues. Germline V gene lookup returns CDR1 SGHAT and CDR2 FQNNGV. The CDR3 is CASSLTSAGLGELFF. The CDR3, as DNA: TGTGCCAGCAGCTTAACGTCCGCGGGACTGGGGGAGCTGTTTTTT.

The genes are TRBV6-1 and TRBJ1-3; D is possibly TRBD1 (5 bases). Germline assignment: CDR1 MNHNS and CDR2 SASEGT. The CDR3 is 15 residues long. V lost 5 bases and J 2 bases, leaving 13 bases between the germline ends. The CDR3 spells CASSTLGLAGNTIYF. In nucleotides, the CDR3 is TGTGCCAGCAGTACCTTGGGACTCGCTGGAAACACCATATATTTT.

The table lists this clonotype with a few counts. The rearrangement uses TRBV5-6 and TRBJ2-2, with 9 bases lining up with TRBD2. This CDR3 contains 18 residues. V shed 1 base, J shed 5 bases, and the junction held 12 bases outside the gene matches. Germline CDR1 reads SGHDT; CDR2 reads YYEEEE. CDR3 coding DNA: TGTGCCAGCAGCTTGCTCGGGTTAGCGGGAGACCCTACCGGGGAGCTGTTTTTT. Protein: CASSLLGLAGDPTGELFF.

The chain combines TRBV27 with TRBJ2-7, with 8 bases fitting TRBD2. With V trimmed by 8 bases and J by 4 bases, 10 bases remained unmatched. Germline V gene lookup returns CDR1 MNHEY and CDR2 SMNVEV (reference sequence). The length of the CDR3 is 14 residues. CDR3 sequence (DNA): TGTGCCAGCGGCCCCGGGACTAGTAAGTACGAGCAGTACTTC. This sequence encodes CASGPGTSKYEQYF.

This clonotype was seen ten or more times. The CDR3 DNA sequence: TGTGCCAGCAGCCCCGAGGGTGCCGGCTACACCTTC. As protein: CASSPEGAGYTF. The V call is TRBV11-2, the J call TRBJ1-2; no definite D call. CDR3 length: 12 residues. Germline V lookup: CDR1 SGHAT, CDR2 FQNNGV. Trimming took off 5 bases at V and 8 bases at J, with 12 bases between the two ends.

There are many counts of this clonotype. V gene TRBV6-2 or TRBV6-3 combines with J gene TRBJ2-7; 9 bases are shared with TRBD2. Germline CDR1 reads MNHEY; CDR2 reads SVGEGT. V was pared by 4 bases and J by 3 bases, with 7 bases of the junction left unmatched. This CDR3 region has 15 residues. CDR3 protein: CASSSERGESYEQYF. The CDR3 DNA reads TGTGCCAGCAGTTCCGAGCGGGGGGAGAGCTACGAGCAGTACTTC.